This T cell receptor (beta chain) emerged from a study of identical twins. Study-wide points: Insertion counts were lower in abundant cord blood beta clonotypes, a trend that memory repertoires did not show. In monozygotic twins, models underestimated the sharing of out-of-frame TCR alpha.

This clonotype was seen a handful of times. No antigen is known for it. TCRdb reprocessed the 5' RACE reads with MiXCR, giving one entry per CDR3 protein. In the table there are 350,000 or so distinct CDR3 sequences, around 9% of which are singletons. Only healthy Caucasians were included as donors. The CDR3 has 14 residues. V was trimmed by 3 bases and J by 4 bases, leaving 12 bases between them. Germline V gene sequence: CDR1 MGHDK, CDR2 SYGVNS. The TCR comes from a woman between 50 and 59 years old in good health. The sequenced material came from naive T cells sorted from blood. V gene TRBV25-1 combines with J gene TRBJ1-1; tentatively, D is TRBD1 (5 bases). The CDR3 sequence: CASSEAGQGTEAFF. In nucleotides, the CDR3 is TGTGCCAGCAGTGAGGCAGGGCAAGGCACTGAAGCTTTCTTT.